Each of the 26 T cell receptor beta chains below was sequenced from the same sample in a study of T cells in Graves' hyperthyroidism and ophthalmopathy. The CDR3 regions of TCR beta were amplified from RNA transcripts. First-round RT-PCR of the TCR CDR3 relied on the HTBI primer set. TCRdb fed the multiplex PCR reads into MiXCR, producing one record per CDR3 protein. The data hold roughly 570,000 distinct CDR3 sequences, with about 15% observed a single time. Sequenced sample: blood. These receptors all stem from a woman aged 25 to 39 with Graves' hyperthyroidism.

This clonotype was detected ten times or more. This chain uses TRBV20-1 with TRBJ1-4, with no clear D. Deletions cut 3 bases from V and 8 bases from J, with 19 bases between. The CDR3 is made up of 15 amino acids. CDR1 DFQATT and CDR2 SNEGSKA come from the germline V gene (reference sequence). The CDR3, as DNA: TGCAGTGCTAGTCCCCGGGGAGGGATAGGCGAAAAACTGTTTTTT. Protein product: CSASPRGGIGEKLFF.

The rearrangement links TRBV25-1 to TRBJ2-2; TRBD2 agrees at 12 bases. After removal of 10 bases from V and 7 bases from J, the junction contained 7 bases not matched to a gene. CDR3 size: 14 residues. Per germline, CDR1 MGHDK and CDR2 SYGVNS. The CDR3: CATRLAGDHGELFF. The CDR3 coding sequence is TGTGCCACAAGACTAGCGGGAGATCACGGGGAGCTGTTTTTT.

The J gene is TRBJ2-1, the V gene TRBV29-1; the D is unclear. The length of the CDR3 is 14 residues. Trimming took 4 bases from V and 3 from J, leaving 13 bases between them. The germline CDR1 and CDR2 sequences are SQVTM and ANQGSEA. The CDR3 loop reads CSVARAGFYNEQFF. The DNA for the CDR3 is TGCAGCGTTGCCCGGGCCGGATTCTACAATGAGCAGTTCTTC.

This chain links TRBV15 with TRBJ2-3; tentatively, D is TRBD2 (5 bases). V gave up 1 base and J gave up 0 bases, with 14 bases separating them. The CDR3 loop spans 17 amino acids. Germline loops: CDR1 LNHNV, CDR2 YYDKDF (reference sequence). The chain's CDR3 is CATSRARLAPSTDTQYF. CDR3 coding DNA: TGTGCCACCAGCAGAGCGCGCCTAGCACCGAGCACAGATACGCAGTATTTT. The whole variable domain, filled in from reference TRBV15 and TRBJ2-3, reads DAMVIQNPRYQVTQFGKPVTLSCSQTLNHNVMYWYQQKSSQAPKLLFHYYDKDFNNEADTPDNFQSRRPNTSFCFLDIRSPGLGDTAMYLCATSRARLAPSTDTQYFGPGTRLTVL.

Of note for this clonotype: A much larger clone is a single base away; this may be a read error. This chain links TRBV28 with TRBJ1-3; D is unclear. The germline V gene encodes CDR1 MDHEN and CDR2 SYDVKM. Trimming took 3 bases from V and 0 from J, leaving 6 bases between them. The CDR3 is 14 amino acids. The CDR3 nucleotides are TGTGCCAGCAGTTTCTGGGGCTCTGGAAACACCATATATTTT. This gives the protein CASSFWGSGNTIYF.

This clonotype appeared many times. The chain employs TRBV12-3 or TRBV12-4 and TRBJ1-1; a weak D match, TRBD1 (6 bases). The CDR3 has 13 amino acids. V lost 5 bases to trimming and J lost 3 bases, with 10 bases between them. Here the CDR3 reads CASSPTGYTEAFF. Written as DNA, the CDR3 is TGTGCCAGCAGTCCCACAGGGTACACTGAAGCTTTCTTT.

The V call is TRBV10-3, the J call TRBJ1-3; D may be TRBD1 (5 bases). Germline V lookup: CDR1 ENHRY, CDR2 SYGVKD. This CDR3 comprises 14 residues. The V end lost 6 bases, the J end lost 0 bases, and 9 bases lay between the germline ends. CDR3 bases: TGTGCCATCAGACAGGTGATCTCTGGAAACACCATATATTTT. This sequence encodes CAIRQVISGNTIYF.

A note on this clonotype: This may be a read error: a much more frequent sequence differs by one nucleotide. The J gene is TRBJ2-1, the V gene TRBV2; D call uncertain. Germline CDR1 and CDR2: SNHLY and FYNNEI. The CDR3 runs to 13 residues. The CDR3 DNA sequence: TGTACCAGCCTGAAGCTAGTTGACAATGAGCAGTTCTTC. This encodes CTSLKLVDNEQFF. Based on the CDR3 plus reference TRBV2 and TRBJ2-1, the full variable domain is EPEVTQTPSHQVTQMGQEVILRCVPISNHLYFYWYRQILGQKVEFLVSFYNNEISEKSEIFDDQFSVERPDGSNFTLKIRSTKLEDSAMYFCTSLKLVDNEQFFGPGTRLTVL.

This clonotype was observed at least ten times. The chain combines TRBV7-2 with TRBJ2-3, with TRBD2 identical over 9 bases. The CDR3 spans 16 residues. Germline CDR1 reads SGHTA; CDR2 reads FQGNSA. J lost 0 bases, V lost 5 bases, and 6 bases had no gene match. CDR3 coding DNA: TGTGCCAGCAGCAAGACTAGCGGAGCTAGCACAGATACGCAGTATTTT. Translated, it gives CASSKTSGASTDTQYF.

V gene TRBV3-1 combines with J gene TRBJ2-7, with 10 bases aligning to TRBD2. CDR1 LGHDT and CDR2 YNNKEL come from the germline V gene (reference sequence). The CDR3 is 14 amino acids. Trimming removed 0 bases from V and 5 bases from J; junction bases left unmatched: 1. The CDR3 DNA follows: TGTGCCAGCAGCCAAGACCTAGCGGGAGACGAGCAGTACTTC. Translating it yields CASSQDLAGDEQYF.

The sample holds many counts of this clonotype. The rearrangement links TRBV2 to TRBJ2-6, with 7 positions matching TRBD1. Trimming removed 6 bases from V and 1 base from J; junction bases left unmatched: 3. The germline gives CDR1 SNHLY, CDR2 FYNNEI. The length of the CDR3 is 15 residues. CDR3 sequence: CASRPRGSGANVLTF. The DNA of the CDR3 is TGTGCCAGCAGGCCCAGGGGGTCTGGGGCCAACGTCCTGACTTTC.

The genes are TRBV4-1 and TRBJ1-4; 7 bases fit TRBD1. The CDR3 is 15 amino acids. Germline CDR1 and CDR2: MGHRA and YSYEKL. The J segment lost 5 bases and the V segment lost 5 bases, leaving 8 bases of the junction unmatched. The DNA of the CDR3 is TGCGCCAGCAGCGACCTGGGACAGAAAAATGAAAAACTGTTTTTT. Its protein product is CASSDLGQKNEKLFF.

This clonotype was found many times. V usage is TRBV5-5 and J usage is TRBJ1-5, with D tentatively TRBD1 (5 bases). There are 19 residues in the CDR3. V was trimmed by 0 bases and J by 3 bases, leaving 22 bases between them. Germline V gives CDR1 SGHKS, CDR2 YYEKEE (reference sequence). In DNA, the CDR3 is TGTGCCAGCAGCTTGGCCGGGACCTTAGGGAGAGGGGACAATCAGCCCCAGCATTTT. This sequence encodes CASSLAGTLGRGDNQPQHF.

V and J are TRBV7-2 and TRBJ2-5, with D uncertain. The CDR3 spans 14 residues. The germline V gene has CDR1 SGHTA and CDR2 FQGNSA. V was pared by 2 bases and J by 4 bases, with 11 bases between. The CDR3 bases are TGTGCCAGCAGCTTAATACTGGTTGGAGAGACCCAGTACTTC. Translating gives CASSLILVGETQYF. The whole variable domain, filled in from reference TRBV7-2 and TRBJ2-5, reads GAGVSQSPSNKVTEKGKDVELRCDPISGHTALYWYRQSLGQGLEFLIYFQGNSAPDKSGLPSDRFSAERTGGSVSTLTIQRTQQEDSAVYLCASSLILVGETQYFGPGTRLLVL.

As for this clonotype: A much larger clone differs from this one at a single base, so this may be a read error. V usage is TRBV11-1 and J usage is TRBJ2-6, with no clear D. Germline lookup yields CDR1 SGHAT and CDR2 FQDESV (reference sequence). This CDR3 has 17 residues. This CDR3 reads CAGSFSPARSGANVLTF. Here the CDR3 DNA reads TGTGCCGGCAGCTTTTCGCCTGCCCGCTCTGGGGCCAACGTCCTGACTTTC. Combining the CDR3 with reference TRBV11-1 and TRBJ2-6 gives the whole variable domain EAEVAQSPRYKITEKSQAVAFWCDPISGHATLYWYRQILGQGPELLVQFQDESVVDDSQLPKDRFSAERLKGVDSTLKIQPAELGDSAMYLCAGSFSPARSGANVLTFGAGSRLTVL.

This clonotype was seen repeatedly, ten times or more. J is TRBJ1-6 and V is TRBV11-2; D is unclear. Germline CDR1 and CDR2: SGHAT and FQNNGV. The CDR3 sequence is 16 residues long. The V gene lost 3 bases and the J gene lost 3 bases, with 12 bases spanning the gap. CDR3 region: CASSFRGADYNSPLHF. The CDR3 region has the DNA TGTGCCAGCAGCTTCCGGGGAGCTGACTATAATTCACCCCTCCACTTT.

This clonotype was found a few times. The gene calls are TRBV11-2 and TRBJ2-7; 7 nucleotides agree with TRBD2. The CDR3 loop spans 18 amino acids. With 8 bases clipped from V and 6 bases from J, the junction kept 25 bases outside the gene matches. CDR1 is SGHAT, CDR2 FQNNGV, per germline. The CDR3 sequence is CASSPRDSKGAGAPEQYF. The CDR3 DNA follows: TGTGCCAGCTCACCCCGGGACTCCAAAGGCGCGGGAGCCCCCGAGCAGTACTTC.

This clonotype showed up just a few times. This chain connects TRBV7-9 to TRBJ2-7; 7 nucleotides line up with TRBD1. Germline V gene sequence: CDR1 SEHNR, CDR2 FQNEAQ (reference sequence). The CDR3 has 14 residues. V dropped 0 bases and J dropped 6; count of bases not matched to a gene: 5. CDR3 residues: CASSLAVGDSEQYF. The CDR3 DNA follows: TGTGCCAGCAGCTTAGCGGTGGGGGACAGCGAGCAGTACTTC.

This chain joins TRBV18 and TRBJ2-6; the D is unclear. Germline-derived CDR1 and CDR2 are KGHSH and LQKENI. The CDR3 is 17 residues long. Between the trimmed V and J ends, which lost 0 bases and 0 bases, there was a span of 9 bases. Here the CDR3 DNA reads TGTGCCAGCTCACCACCAGTAGGTTCCTCTGGGGCCAACGTCCTGACTTTC. It encodes CASSPPVGSSGANVLTF.

This clonotype was observed a few times. This chain uses TRBV7-8 with TRBJ2-7; D may match TRBD1 or TRBD2 (5 bases each). This CDR3 contains 14 residues. Looked up from germline, CDR1 is SGHVS and CDR2 is FQNEAQ. V was clipped by 6 bases and J by 2 bases, with 14 bases between them. As DNA, the CDR3 is TGTGCCAGCAGTCCGGGACGGGCCACCTACGAGCAGTACTTC. Translated: CASSPGRATYEQYF. The whole variable domain, filled in from reference TRBV7-8 and TRBJ2-7, reads GAGVSQSPRYKVAKRGQDVALRCDPISGHVSLFWYQQALGQGPEFLTYFQNEAQLDKSGLPSDRFFAERPEGSVSTLKIQRTQQEDSAVYLCASSPGRATYEQYFGPGTRLTVT.

DNA for the CDR3: TGTGCCAGCAGCCTGAGGGGGGGGCGATCCACTGAAAAACTGTTTTTT. Protein product: CASSLRGGRSTEKLFF. The chain combines TRBV7-6 with TRBJ1-4; maybe TRBD1 (6 bases). V gave up 5 bases and J gave up 7 bases, with 20 bases separating them. The CDR3 consists of 16 residues. Per the germline V gene, CDR1 is SGHVS and CDR2 is FNYEAQ.

This clonotype was picked up many times. The chain uses TRBV11-2 and TRBJ2-7; maybe TRBD2 (5 bases). V was cut by 1 base and J by 0 bases, with 10 bases left in between. Germline CDR1 is SGHAT and CDR2 is FQNNGV. The CDR3 has 15 amino acids. CDR3 in amino acids: CASSLGLAVSYEQYF. CDR3 coding DNA: TGTGCCAGCAGCTTAGGCCTAGCCGTCTCCTACGAGCAGTACTTC. Using reference TRBV11-2 and TRBJ2-7 for the parts outside the CDR3, the full variable domain is EAGVAQSPRYKIIEKRQSVAFWCNPISGHATLYWYQQILGQGPKLLIQFQNNGVVDDSQLPKDRFSAERLKGVDSTLKIQPAKLEDSAVYLCASSLGLAVSYEQYFGPGTRLTVT.

In its sample, this clonotype was seen a few times. This chain links TRBV7-2 with TRBJ2-5; 10 nucleotides agree with TRBD2. The CDR3 spans 16 residues. Trimming removed 5 bases from V and 5 bases from J; junction bases left unmatched: 11. Germline V gene data show CDR1 as SGHTA and CDR2 as FQGNSA. The CDR3 protein is CASSLRVAGGWETQYF. The CDR3 nucleotides are TGTGCCAGCAGCCTAAGGGTAGCGGGAGGTTGGGAGACCCAGTACTTC.

This clonotype was detected ten times or more. The rearrangement uses TRBV9 and TRBJ2-2; D not resolved. Germline assignment: CDR1 SGDLS and CDR2 YYNGEE. Trimming removed 2 bases at V and 2 bases at J, with 7 bases between. The CDR3 length is 14 residues. The chain's CDR3 is CASSVDPNTGELFF. CDR3 bases: TGTGCCAGCAGCGTTGACCCTAACACCGGGGAGCTGTTTTTT.

This clonotype was seen many times. The rearrangement joins TRBV7-2 to TRBJ2-3, with TRBD2 identical over 9 bases. V shed 5 bases and J 4 bases; nucleotides not matched to a gene: 13. Looked up from germline, CDR1 is SGHTA and CDR2 is FQGNSA. CDR3 length: 17 amino acids. The chain's CDR3 is CASSASYSGSRADTQYF. CDR3 nucleotides: TGTGCCAGCAGCGCCTCTTATAGCGGGAGCAGAGCAGATACGCAGTATTTT.

This clonotype occurred many times. This chain joins TRBV5-6 and TRBJ2-3; 9 bases fit TRBD2. CDR3 size: 18 residues. The junction had 14 bases not matched to a gene; V was cut back by 0 bases and J by 6 bases. Per the germline V gene, CDR1 is SGHDT and CDR2 is YYEEEE. The CDR3 spells CASSLAGLIAGEADTQYF. The CDR3 bases are TGTGCCAGCAGCTTGGCCGGACTCATAGCGGGAGAGGCGGATACGCAGTATTTT.